The clone carrying this T cell receptor (beta chain) occurred once. Its antigen is as yet unknown. These data originate in a study of PD-1 blockade in classical Hodgkin lymphoma. Sequencing used immunoSEQ multiplex PCR; TCRdb keeps in-frame clones, though not all of them. In the table there are 90,000 to 95,000 clones, nearly 90% of which are singletons. Study-level findings and limits: Reports described newly diagnosed patients as having lower baseline TCR diversity than healthy donors.

This CDR3 is built from 14 residues. From germline, CDR1 is MGHRA and CDR2 YSYEKL. J was trimmed by 7 bases and V by 3 bases; bases with no gene match: 7. Each patient relapsed following autologous stem cell transplantation, and prior brentuximab vedotin exposure differed. The rearrangement links TRBV4-1 to TRBJ1-1; 8 positions agree with TRBD1. Material: peripheral blood mononuclear cells (PBMCs), obtained before the second cycle of nivolumab. The receptor comes from a human donor with classical Hodgkin lymphoma. DNA of the CDR3: TGCGCCAGCAGCCATCGGGCCGGGACAGGTGAAGCTTTCTTT. It is translated as CASSHRAGTGEAFF.